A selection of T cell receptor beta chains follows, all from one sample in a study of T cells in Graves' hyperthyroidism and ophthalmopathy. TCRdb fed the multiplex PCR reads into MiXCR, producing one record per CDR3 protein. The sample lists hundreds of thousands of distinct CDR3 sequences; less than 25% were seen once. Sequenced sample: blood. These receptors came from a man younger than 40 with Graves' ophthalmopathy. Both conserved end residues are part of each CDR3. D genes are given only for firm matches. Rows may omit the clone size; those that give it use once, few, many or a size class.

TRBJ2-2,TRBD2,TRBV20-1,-,CSARATSGNTGELFF,TGCAGTGCTAGAGCGACTAGCGGCAACACCGGGGAGCTGTTTTTT
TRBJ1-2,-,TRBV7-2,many,CASSLGRNYGYTF,TGTGCCAGCAGCTTAGGCAGGAACTATGGCTACACCTTC
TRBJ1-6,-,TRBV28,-,CASSLGWTGTYNSPLHF,TGTGCCAGCAGTTTAGGATGGACCGGGACCTATAATTCACCCCTCCACTTT
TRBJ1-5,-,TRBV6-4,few,CASSDRSGPKGNQPQHF,TGTGCCAGCAGTGACAGGTCAGGACCGAAAGGTAATCAGCCCCAGCATTTT
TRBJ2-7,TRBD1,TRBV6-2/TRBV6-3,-,CASRSTGVSYEQYF,TGTGCCAGCAGATCGACAGGGGTCTCCTACGAGCAGTACTTC
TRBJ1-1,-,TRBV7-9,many,CASSPQGGMNTEAFF,TGTGCCAGCAGCCCTCAAGGGGGAATGAACACTGAAGCTTTCTTT
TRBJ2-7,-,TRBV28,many,CASSSLSSSGEQYF,TGTGCCAGCAGTTCCTTAAGTTCCTCGGGGGAGCAGTACTTC
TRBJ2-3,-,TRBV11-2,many,CASSSLASTDTQYF,TGTGCCAGCAGCTCGCTAGCTTCCACAGATACGCAGTATTTT
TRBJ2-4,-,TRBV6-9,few,CASSLPLEIGIGVKNIQYF,TGTGCCAGCAGTTTACCACTAGAGATAGGGATCGGGGTCAAAAACATTCAGTACTTC
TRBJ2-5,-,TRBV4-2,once,CASSQDWAGTSIKYF,TGTGCCAGCAGCCAAGATTGGGCGGGAACTTCAATAAAGTACTTC
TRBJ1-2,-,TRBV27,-,CASRDIFGYTF,TGTGCCAGCCGGGACATCTTTGGCTACACCTTC
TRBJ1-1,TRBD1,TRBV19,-,CASRRPQMTGTNTEAFF,TGTGCCAGTAGGCGACCCCAAATGACAGGGACGAACACTGAAGCTTTCTTT
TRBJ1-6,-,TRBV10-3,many,CAISEIGNSPLHF,TGTGCCATCAGTGAGATTGGTAATTCACCCCTCCACTTT
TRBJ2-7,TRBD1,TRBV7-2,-,CASSSRPGTGDEQYF,TGTGCCAGCAGCTCTAGACCAGGGACAGGTGACGAGCAGTACTTC
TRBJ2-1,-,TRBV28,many,CASRLGPKYRLVYNEQFF,TGTGCCAGCAGACTCGGCCCGAAATACAGGTTGGTGTACAATGAGCAGTTCTTC
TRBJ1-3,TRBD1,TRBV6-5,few,CASSYGDRGSSGNTIYF,TGTGCCAGCAGTTACGGGGACAGGGGATCCTCTGGAAACACCATATATTTT
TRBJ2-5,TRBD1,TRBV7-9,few,CASSVGQGAFETQYF,TGTGCCAGCAGCGTGGGACAGGGGGCATTTGAGACCCAGTACTTC
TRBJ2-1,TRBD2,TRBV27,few,CASEPSGSKNEQFF,TGTGCCAGCGAACCTAGCGGATCGAAAAATGAGCAGTTCTTC
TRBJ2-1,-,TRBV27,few,CASSSGDKKQFF,TGTGCCAGCAGTTCCGGGGACAAGAAGCAGTTCTTC
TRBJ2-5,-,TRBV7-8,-,CASSPLQETQYF,TGTGCCAGCAGCCCACTGCAGGAGACCCAGTACTTC
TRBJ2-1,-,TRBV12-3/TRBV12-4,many,CASSFPGNEQFF,TGTGCCAGCAGTTTTCCGGGCAATGAGCAGTTCTTC
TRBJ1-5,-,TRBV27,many,CASSSPSQPQHF,TGTGCCAGCAGTTCCCCCTCCCAGCCCCAGCATTTT
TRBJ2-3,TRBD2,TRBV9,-,CASSVYGRDTDTQYF,TGTGCCAGCAGCGTATACGGGAGGGACACAGATACGCAGTATTTT
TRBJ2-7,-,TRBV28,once,CASSMDGITNFYEQYF,TGTGCCAGCAGCATGGACGGTATAACCAACTTCTACGAGCAGTACTTC
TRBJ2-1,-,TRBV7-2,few,CASTQGAINNEQFF,TGTGCCAGCACCCAGGGAGCGATAAACAATGAGCAGTTCTTC
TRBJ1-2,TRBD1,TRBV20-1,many,CSAPSRGRGYGYTF,TGCAGTGCCCCGAGCAGGGGGCGGGGGTATGGCTACACCTTC
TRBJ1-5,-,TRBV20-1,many,CSARGRISSQPQHF,TGCAGTGCTAGAGGTCGCATCTCATCCCAGCCCCAGCATTTT
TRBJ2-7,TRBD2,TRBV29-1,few,CSVAPLGRASYEQYF,TGCAGCGTGGCCCCTTTGGGGAGGGCCTCCTACGAGCAGTACTTC
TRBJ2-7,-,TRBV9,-,CASSANDRAGEQYF,TGTGCCAGCAGCGCAAACGACAGGGCGGGAGAGCAGTACTTC
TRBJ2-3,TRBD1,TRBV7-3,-,CASSLDIWTGGDTDTQYF,TGTGCCAGCAGCTTAGACATCTGGACAGGGGGCGACACAGATACGCAGTATTTT
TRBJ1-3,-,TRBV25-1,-,CASRSPGNSGNTIYF,TGTGCCAGCAGATCCCCGGGGAACTCTGGAAACACCATATATTTT
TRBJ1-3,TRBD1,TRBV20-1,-,CSAMGQQVLFGNTIYF,TGCAGTGCTATGGGACAGCAAGTACTCTTTGGAAACACCATATATTTT
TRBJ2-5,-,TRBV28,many,CASSLGPGASGSIQETQYF,TGTGCCAGCAGTTTGGGACCAGGGGCTAGCGGATCGATACAAGAGACCCAGTACTTC
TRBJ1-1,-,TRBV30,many,CAWSVGLGENTEAFF,TGTGCCTGGAGTGTAGGACTAGGGGAGAACACTGAAGCTTTCTTT
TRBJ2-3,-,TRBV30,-,CAWSPGGGGSDTQYF,TGTGCCTGGAGTCCTGGGGGCGGGGGTTCAGATACGCAGTATTTT
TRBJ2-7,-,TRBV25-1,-,CASSERDGSYEQYF,TGTGCCAGCAGTGAGCGGGACGGATCCTACGAGCAGTACTTC
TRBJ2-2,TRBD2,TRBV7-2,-,CASSLEASGRPTGELFF,TGTGCCAGCAGCTTAGAAGCCAGCGGGAGACCCACCGGGGAGCTGTTTTTT
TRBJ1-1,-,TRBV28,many,CASSLSVGTEAFF,TGTGCCAGCAGTTTATCGGTGGGCACTGAAGCTTTCTTT
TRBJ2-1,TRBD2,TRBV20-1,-,CSASLAGGPHNEQFF,TGCAGTGCTAGTCTAGCGGGAGGGCCTCACAATGAGCAGTTCTTC
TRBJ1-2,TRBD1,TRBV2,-,CAGTATNYGYTF,TGTGCCGGGACAGCAACTAACTATGGCTACACCTTC
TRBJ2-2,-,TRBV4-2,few,CASSQEVVAALTGELFF,TGTGCCAGCAGCCAAGAGGTGGTAGCGGCCTTAACCGGGGAGCTGTTTTTT
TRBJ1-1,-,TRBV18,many,CASSPNLGATEAFF,TGTGCCAGCTCACCAAATTTAGGGGCCACTGAAGCTTTCTTT